This TCR beta chain is drawn from a study of shared clonotypes between healthy human individuals. Study context: Used for every donor were three CD4 naive, three CD4 memory, two CD8 naive and one CD8 memory plate.

TCRdb's table, derived via immunoSEQ multiplex PCR, lists solely in-frame clones and lacks some. The repertoire holds 1.4 million or so clones, with approximately 98.5% as singletons. The CDR3 consists of 13 residues. Trimming pared 3 bases from V and 0 bases from J, leaving 8 bases between. Germline CDR1 and CDR2: GTSNPN and SVGIG (reference sequence). With respect to this clone: This sample also contains other DNA sequences that code for the same CDR3.

The sequence derives from a man aged 25-40 years in good health. Specimen: naive CD4+ T cells sorted from blood. Subset specified: CD45RA+ positively selected. This chain links TRBV30 with TRBJ1-1, with D hard to call. CDR3 in amino acids: CAWSRGLNTEAFF. For the CDR3, the DNA is TGTGCCTGGAGCCGGGGATTGAACACTGAAGCTTTCTTT.